This TCR beta chain appears in the sequencing data of a study of blood T cell repertoires in COVID-19. Study-level background: Before being deemed recovered, Cohort 3 donors had two negative PCRs, clearance, or symptom resolution. Acute and convalescent COVID-19 samples came from the United States, Italy and Spain. Sample material is recorded as cDNA or gDNA derived from T cells, B-cell-depleted T cells, or PBMCs.

Germline assignment: CDR1 PRHDT and CDR2 FYEKMQ (reference sequence). Trimming took 4 bases from V and 1 from J; bases not matched to a gene: 2. This CDR3 spans 14 amino acids. The study drew participants aged roughly 18 to 89 years from 20 to 30 US areas. TCRdb keeps only in-frame clones here, not all; method: immunoSEQ multiplex PCR. The data hold about 210,000 clones, with around 87% observed a single time. The chain uses TRBV13 and TRBJ1-1; 8 nucleotides align to TRBD1. Sequenced: PBMCs or T cells enriched from blood (not recorded which). This clonotype was sampled from a woman aged 40 to 50 in a cohort exposed to, infected with or recovered from COVID-19 (not recorded which). The CDR3 loop reads CASSSGTGNTEAFF. The CDR3 bases are TGTGCCAGCAGCTCCGGGACAGGGAACACTGAAGCTTTCTTT. The whole variable domain, remainder taken from reference TRBV13 and TRBJ1-1, is AAGVIQSPRHLIKEKRETATLKCYPIPRHDTVYWYQQGPGQDPQFLISFYEKMQSDKGSIPDRFSAQQFSDYHSELNMSSLELGDSALYFCASSSGTGNTEAFFGQGTRLTVV.